This T cell receptor beta chain was identified in a study of blood T cell repertoires in COVID-19. Across the whole study: PBMCs, B-cell-depleted T cells, or T cells were the source of the cDNA or gDNA that made up the material.

Some clones are missing from TCRdb's copy, which holds only in-frame ones; the method was immunoSEQ multiplex PCR. The sample contains roughly 260,000 clones, approximately 83% of which appear only once. Trimming removed 3 bases from V and 5 bases from J, with 13 bases in between. CDR1 is SQVTM and CDR2 is ANQGSEA in the germline V gene. The CDR3 is made up of 13 amino acids. The chain has TRBV29-1 and TRBJ2-5, with D perhaps matching TRBD1 (6 bases). The sequenced material came from PBMCs or T cells enriched from blood (not recorded which). This TCR came from a woman aged 40 to 50 who had been exposed to COVID-19. This CDR3 is CSVDQAGAETQYF. The CDR3 nucleotides read TGCAGCGTTGACCAGGCAGGGGCGGAGACCCAGTACTTC.